These 21 T cell receptor beta chains originate from one sample sequenced in a study of blood T cell repertoires in COVID-19. Measured with immunoSEQ multiplex PCR; TCRdb has only the in-frame clones, and not every one. The sample includes approximately 73,000 clones, around 86% seen only once; the top ten take roughly 1.9%. Sequenced sample: peripheral blood. These receptors were obtained from a woman in her sixties or seventies with acute or convalescent COVID-19.

V is TRBV28 and J is TRBJ2-7; D is undetermined. Germline CDR1 is MDHEN and CDR2 is SYDVKM. Between the trimmed V and J ends, which lost 6 bases and 3 bases, there was a span of 9 bases. CDR3 length equals 12 residues. The CDR3 is CASSRSVYEQYF. CDR3 nucleotide sequence: TGTGCCAGCAGCCGCTCAGTCTACGAGCAGTACTTC.

The V call is TRBV19, the J call TRBJ2-2; TRBD1 is a possible D gene (5 bases). Looked up from germline, CDR1 is LNHDA and CDR2 is SQIVND (reference sequence). The CDR3 runs to 14 residues. V gave up 9 bases and J gave up 3 bases, with 14 bases separating them. The CDR3 is CASRRGADTGELFF. Written as DNA, the CDR3 is TGTGCCAGCCGGCGTGGGGCCGACACCGGGGAGCTGTTTTTT.

The rearrangement joins TRBV6-5 to TRBJ1-3, with a possible D match to TRBD1 (5 bases). The CDR3 consists of 13 residues. Trimming shortened V by 6 bases and J by 6 bases, and 12 bases separated the two germline ends. Germline V gives CDR1 MNHEY, CDR2 SVGAGI. CDR3 protein: CASSGGFQNTIYF. CDR3 bases: TGTGCCAGCAGCGGGGGTTTCCAAAACACCATATATTTT.

The J gene is TRBJ1-1, the V gene TRBV2; D possibly corresponds to TRBD1 (5 bases). CDR1 and CDR2 (germline): SNHLY, FYNNEI. The CDR3 runs 14 residues. The V gene lost 4 bases and the J gene lost 0 bases, with 9 bases spanning the gap. The CDR3 spells CASSGARVNTEAFF. For the CDR3, the DNA is TGTGCCAGCAGTGGGGCCAGGGTGAACACTGAAGCTTTCTTT.

The CDR3 here is CAWSEQYNSPLHF. DNA of the CDR3: TGTGCCTGGAGTGAACAGTATAATTCACCCCTCCACTTT. V gene TRBV30 combines with J gene TRBJ1-6; D remains ambiguous. This CDR3 comprises 13 residues. From germline, CDR1 is GTSNPN and CDR2 SVGIG (reference sequence). Trimming pared 1 base from V and 4 bases from J, leaving 5 bases between.

The CDR3 DNA reads as TGCGCCAGCAGCACGACAGGGTCACAGCCCCAGCATTTT. It yields the protein CASSTTGSQPQHF. The chain couples TRBV5-1 to TRBJ1-5; 7 positions agree with TRBD1. Trimming cost V 4 bases and J 7 bases; bases outside gene matches: 5. The CDR3 extends over 13 amino acids. CDR1 and CDR2 (germline): SGHRS, YFSETQ.

The J gene is TRBJ1-4, the V gene TRBV19; D possibly corresponds to TRBD1 (6 bases). The CDR3 sequence is 16 residues long. V lost 4 bases, J lost 1 base, and 13 bases lay in between. The germline gives CDR1 LNHDA, CDR2 SQIVND (reference sequence). CDR3 nucleotides: TGTGCCAGTAGTACAGGACAGAGAAGAACTAATGAAAAACTGTTTTTT. It yields the protein CASSTGQRRTNEKLFF.

The rearrangement uses TRBV25-1 and TRBJ1-2, with 10 nucleotides matching TRBD1. The CDR3 length is 16 residues. Losses at the gene ends were 3 bases for V and 4 bases for J; bases not matched to a gene: 8. Germline-derived CDR1 and CDR2 are MGHDK and SYGVNS. CDR3 loop: CASSDSRTGGVYGYTF. The CDR3 nucleotides read TGTGCCAGCAGTGATTCCAGGACAGGGGGAGTCTATGGCTACACCTTC.

The rearrangement links TRBV7-2 to TRBJ2-7, with 10 bases that match TRBD2. The CDR3 contains 17 residues. Germline lookup yields CDR1 SGHTA and CDR2 FQGNSA. V trimming: 5 bases; J trimming: 3 bases; junction bases outside the gene matches: 13. The CDR3 loop reads CASSQKASGSFVYEQYF. The DNA of the CDR3 is TGTGCCAGCAGCCAAAAGGCTAGCGGGAGCTTCGTCTACGAGCAGTACTTC.

The chain recombines TRBV5-1 with TRBJ2-1, with a tentative D call TRBD2 (5 bases). CDR3 length: 13 amino acids. Between the trimmed V and J ends, which lost 5 bases and 6 bases, there was a span of 12 bases. The V gene's germline CDR1 is SGHRS and CDR2 YFSETQ. Written as DNA, the CDR3 is TGCGCCAGCAGAATCGGGATTAGCAATGAGCAGTTCTTC. As protein: CASRIGISNEQFF.

The chain couples TRBV19 to TRBJ2-3; TRBD1 is a possible D gene (7 bases). The CDR3 runs 14 residues. Trimming cost V 3 bases and J 4 bases, with 11 bases left between them. Germline V gene sequence: CDR1 LNHDA, CDR2 SQIVND (reference sequence). Here the CDR3 DNA reads TGTGCCAGTAGTATCAGGAGGGGGCCAGATACGCAGTATTTT. This sequence encodes CASSIRRGPDTQYF.

V and J are TRBV5-1 and TRBJ2-2; tentative D call: TRBD1 (5 bases). The CDR3 loop spans 15 amino acids. Trimming removed 3 bases from V and 4 bases from J, with 13 bases in between. CDR1 is SGHRS and CDR2 is YFSETQ in the germline V gene. The CDR3 is CASSSGGQGTGELFF. In DNA, the CDR3 is TGCGCCAGCAGCTCTGGTGGCCAGGGCACCGGGGAGCTGTTTTTT.

J is TRBJ1-4 and V is TRBV6-6; D ambiguous. This CDR3 is built from 14 residues. V gave up 1 base and J gave up 2 bases, with 5 bases separating them. Germline V gives CDR1 MNHNY, CDR2 SVGAGI (reference sequence). CDR3 region: CASSYWATNEKLFF. CDR3 coding DNA: TGTGCCAGCAGTTACTGGGCTACTAATGAAAAACTGTTTTTT.

This rearrangement joins TRBV5-1 to TRBJ2-2, with TRBD2 matching 13 bases. Germline V gene lookup returns CDR1 SGHRS and CDR2 YFSETQ. The CDR3 length is 16 residues. V lost 4 bases to trimming and J lost 8 bases; unmatched junction nucleotides: 8. CDR3 amino acids: CASSLGLAGESGELFF. The CDR3 bases are TGCGCCAGCAGCCTTGGACTAGCGGGAGAATCAGGGGAGCTGTTTTTT. The complete variable domain, with remaining parts taken from reference TRBV5-1 and TRBJ2-2, reads KAGVTQTPRYLIKTRGQQVTLSCSPISGHRSVSWYQQTPGQGLQFLFEYFSETQRNKGNFPGRFSGRQFSNSRSEMNVSTLELGDSALYLCASSLGLAGESGELFFGEGSRLTVL.

This rearrangement joins TRBV27 to TRBJ2-7; tentatively, D is TRBD1 (5 bases). Trimming stripped 2 bases from V and 8 bases from J, with 19 bases between. The CDR3 covers 15 residues. Germline V gene sequence: CDR1 MNHEY, CDR2 SMNVEV (reference sequence). This CDR3 reads CASSLDGAVSPQQYF. The CDR3 coding sequence is TGTGCCAGCAGTTTAGATGGGGCTGTGAGCCCCCAGCAGTACTTC.

CDR3 coding DNA: TGTGCCAGCAGTTTGCGGACAGGGGGGAGGGAGACCCAGTACTTC. It translates to CASSLRTGGRETQYF. This chain uses TRBV6-5 with TRBJ2-5; 10 nucleotides agree with TRBD1. The CDR3 length is 15 residues. The trim removed 4 bases at V and 5 bases at J, leaving 7 bases unmatched. Germline CDR1 and CDR2: MNHEY and SVGAGI.

This clone has a single count. This chain joins TRBV18 and TRBJ2-7; 11 positions match TRBD1. Trimming at V came to 6 bases and at J to 5 bases, leaving 3 bases not matched to a gene. The length of the CDR3 is 13 residues. The germline V gene has CDR1 KGHSH and CDR2 LQKENI. This CDR3 reads CASSRTGGHEQYF. CDR3 sequence (DNA): TGTGCCAGCTCCAGGACAGGGGGCCACGAGCAGTACTTC.

J is TRBJ1-2 and V is TRBV27; TRBD1 agrees at 8 bases. This CDR3 spans 15 amino acids. CDR1 MNHEY and CDR2 SMNVEV come from the germline V gene (reference sequence). The V and J ends lost 0 bases and 4 bases, in that order; junction bases with no gene match: 4. CDR3 bases: TGTGCCAGCAGTTTATCCTGGACAGGGAGCTATGGCTACACCTTC. Residues: CASSLSWTGSYGYTF.

This clone is a singleton in its sample. The chain joins TRBV12-3 or TRBV12-4 to TRBJ1-1; D ambiguous. V was shortened by 6 bases and J by 1 base, with 9 bases between the two germline ends. This CDR3 is 13 amino acids long. The CDR3 is CASSSQWNTEAFF. The DNA of the CDR3 is TGTGCCAGCAGCTCACAGTGGAACACTGAAGCTTTCTTT.

The chain has TRBV6-5 and TRBJ2-3; D remains ambiguous. CDR1 and CDR2 (germline): MNHEY, SVGAGI. The CDR3 contains 12 residues. Trimming removed 4 bases from V and 2 bases from J, with 4 bases in between. The CDR3 region is CASSSVTDTQYF. The CDR3 DNA sequence: TGTGCCAGCAGTTCCGTCACAGATACGCAGTATTTT.

Worth noting for this clone: One end of the junction varies from germline; a read error may be responsible. The genes are TRBV4-3 and TRBJ2-7, with 7 positions matching TRBD1. Germline V lookup: CDR1 LGHNA, CDR2 YSLEER. CDR3 length equals 15 residues. DNA of the CDR3: TGCGCCAGCAGCCAAGCCCTCGGGACAGCCATTGATGATTCCTTC. Protein product: CASSQALGTAIDDSF.